These T cell receptor beta chains were read from a single sample in a study of T-cell memory formation after mild COVID-19. One entry per CDR3 protein results from TCRdb running MiXCR on the 5' RACE reads. The data show a few hundred thousand distinct CDR3 sequences, with around 20% seen just once and about 12% held by the top ten. The sample consisted of PBMCs or a T cell subset sorted from them (not recorded which). The receptor source for this set is an adult woman who had mild COVID-19 (a few samples of this study predate the infection). Cell type and time point are not known. The CDR3 runs from the conserved cysteine through the conserved F or W. The D gene is left open where the match is weak. Only part of the rows carry a size: once, few, many, or a class if the clone is expanded.

D: .; J: TRBJ1-2; V: TRBV18; size: .; CDR3: CASSPTTYSNYGYTF; DNA: TGTGCCAGCTCACCAACCACATACAGTAACTATGGCTACACCTTC
D: .; J: TRBJ2-5; V: TRBV5-1; size: .; CDR3: CASNPGKEGETQYF; DNA: TGCGCCAGCAACCCAGGGAAGGAGGGAGAGACCCAGTACTTC
D: TRBD1; J: TRBJ2-5; V: TRBV29-1; size: .; CDR3: CSVEDEGAVETQYF; DNA: TGCAGCGTTGAAGACGAGGGGGCCGTAGAGACCCAGTACTTC
D: TRBD2; J: TRBJ2-3; V: TRBV20-1; size: .; CDR3: CSAPPGTNADTQYF; DNA: TGCAGTGCCCCGCCCGGGACTAACGCAGATACGCAGTATTTT
D: .; J: TRBJ2-1; V: TRBV4-2; size: .; CDR3: CASSQPGGGYNEQFF; DNA: TGTGCCAGCAGCCAACCCGGCGGCGGGTACAATGAGCAGTTCTTC
D: TRBD2; J: TRBJ2-1; V: TRBV20-1; size: .; CDR3: CSASPPSGPDNEQFF; DNA: TGCAGTGCTAGTCCCCCTAGCGGGCCCGACAATGAGCAGTTCTTC
D: .; J: TRBJ1-2; V: TRBV5-6; size: few; CDR3: CASSLWFSGADSPSYGYTF; DNA: TGTGCCAGCAGCTTGTGGTTCTCTGGTGCCGACAGCCCCAGCTATGGCTACACCTTC
D: .; J: TRBJ1-5; V: TRBV5-1; size: .; CDR3: CASSTFADQPQHF; DNA: TGCGCCAGCAGTACCTTTGCCGATCAGCCCCAGCATTTT
D: TRBD1; J: TRBJ1-6; V: TRBV28; size: few; CDR3: CASSLIDRDGSPLHF; DNA: TGTGCCAGCAGTTTGATTGACAGGGATGGATCACCCCTCCACTTT
D: .; J: TRBJ1-2; V: TRBV12-3/TRBV12-4; size: many; CDR3: CASSNHTRGDYGYTF; DNA: TGTGCCAGCAGTAACCATACGAGAGGGGACTATGGCTACACCTTC
D: TRBD2; J: TRBJ2-1; V: TRBV27; size: .; CDR3: CASSPLERGEQFF; DNA: TGTGCCAGCAGTCCACTAGAGCGGGGGGAGCAGTTCTTC
D: .; J: TRBJ1-1; V: TRBV20-1; size: .; CDR3: CSAATGTEAFF; DNA: TGCAGTGCTGCTACAGGGACTGAAGCTTTCTTT
D: .; J: TRBJ2-2; V: TRBV7-9; size: .; CDR3: CASSPERGATGELFF; DNA: TGTGCCAGCAGCCCAGAACGCGGGGCAACCGGGGAGCTGTTTTTT
D: .; J: TRBJ1-2; V: TRBV19; size: many; CDR3: CASSRATGGYTF; DNA: TGTGCCAGTAGTAGGGCAACGGGAGGCTACACCTTC
D: .; J: TRBJ2-7; V: TRBV29-1; size: .; CDR3: CSVVTEALGQYF; DNA: TGCAGCGTTGTGACGGAGGCGCTGGGGCAGTACTTC
D: .; J: TRBJ2-5; V: TRBV12-3/TRBV12-4; size: few; CDR3: CASSFDRGGGTQYF; DNA: TGTGCCAGCAGTTTCGACAGGGGAGGGGGGACCCAGTACTTC
D: TRBD1; J: TRBJ2-2; V: TRBV24-1; size: .; CDR3: CATSLGGHTNTGELFF; DNA: TGTGCCACCTCCTTAGGGGGCCACACCAACACCGGGGAGCTGTTTTTT
D: .; J: TRBJ2-3; V: TRBV12-3/TRBV12-4; size: few; CDR3: CASSRPEGGSTDTQYF; DNA: TGTGCCAGCAGTCGCCCAGAGGGAGGCAGCACAGATACGCAGTATTTT
D: .; J: TRBJ1-1; V: TRBV13; size: .; CDR3: CASSLVGPKQGGGTEAFF; DNA: TGTGCCAGCAGCTTAGTAGGTCCCAAACAGGGAGGAGGGACTGAAGCTTTCTTT
D: .; J: TRBJ2-1; V: TRBV4-1; size: few; CDR3: CASSQGAGGNNEQFF; DNA: TGCGCCAGCAGCCAAGGGGCCGGGGGTAACAATGAGCAGTTCTTC
D: TRBD1; J: TRBJ1-1; V: TRBV19; size: few; CDR3: CASSPGTGGLHTEAFF; DNA: TGTGCCAGTAGTCCTGGGACAGGGGGGCTACACACTGAAGCTTTCTTT
D: .; J: TRBJ2-7; V: TRBV4-2; size: few; CDR3: CASSHLTGTPNYEQYF; DNA: TGTGCCAGCAGCCACCTAACAGGGACCCCTAACTACGAGCAGTACTTC
D: TRBD2; J: TRBJ2-3; V: TRBV7-9; size: .; CDR3: CASSFPSGMIALSTDTQYF; DNA: TGTGCCAGCAGCTTCCCTAGCGGGATGATCGCTCTTAGCACAGATACGCAGTATTTT
D: TRBD1; J: TRBJ2-7; V: TRBV6-2/TRBV6-3; size: .; CDR3: CASSDRDRGSEQYF; DNA: TGTGCCAGCAGTGACCGGGACAGGGGGTCCGAGCAGTACTTC
D: TRBD1; J: TRBJ2-4; V: TRBV7-9; size: .; CDR3: CASSPSGNRGSTIQYF; DNA: TGTGCCAGCAGCCCGAGTGGGAACAGGGGTTCGACCATTCAGTACTTC
D: .; J: TRBJ2-5; V: TRBV5-1; size: many; CDR3: CASSPTEGWGETQYF; DNA: TGCGCCAGCAGCCCCACCGAGGGATGGGGAGAGACCCAGTACTTC
D: .; J: TRBJ2-1; V: TRBV10-3; size: many; CDR3: CAIGHGGDNEQFF; DNA: TGTGCCATCGGACACGGAGGGGACAATGAGCAGTTCTTC
D: .; J: TRBJ2-7; V: TRBV5-1; size: .; CDR3: CASSYQGGEQYF; DNA: TGCGCCAGCAGTTATCAGGGCGGCGAGCAGTACTTC
D: TRBD1; J: TRBJ2-7; V: TRBV20-1; size: .; CDR3: CSAHLAQGAHEQYF; DNA: TGCAGTGCTCACCTGGCCCAGGGGGCCCACGAGCAGTACTTC
D: .; J: TRBJ2-4; V: TRBV7-3; size: .; CDR3: CASRKIGTLNIQYF; DNA: TGTGCCAGCAGAAAAATCGGGACATTAAACATTCAGTACTTC
D: .; J: TRBJ1-1; V: TRBV7-2; size: few; CDR3: CASSSSIRGRMNTEAFF; DNA: TGTGCCAGCAGCTCATCTATCAGGGGAAGGATGAACACTGAAGCTTTCTTT
D: .; J: TRBJ2-3; V: TRBV20-1; size: .; CDR3: CRARAVGGLTDTQYF; DNA: TGCAGGGCCCGTGCGGTGGGGGGGCTCACAGATACGCAGTATTTT
D: .; J: TRBJ2-1; V: TRBV7-7; size: .; CDR3: CASSPGALHEQFF; DNA: TGTGCCAGCAGCCCGGGAGCCCTACATGAGCAGTTCTTC
D: TRBD2; J: TRBJ2-3; V: TRBV7-3; size: .; CDR3: CASSTYHGGSDTQYF; DNA: TGTGCCAGCAGCACTTACCACGGGGGGTCGGATACGCAGTATTTT
D: TRBD2; J: TRBJ2-1; V: TRBV19; size: .; CDR3: CASSGLEPGLAYNEQFF; DNA: TGTGCCAGTAGTGGATTGGAACCGGGACTAGCCTACAATGAGCAGTTCTTC
D: .; J: TRBJ2-7; V: TRBV21-1; size: few; CDR3: CASSKVFRPDSDF; DNA: TGTGCCAGCAGCAAAGTTTTTAGGCCTGACTCTGACTTC
D: .; J: TRBJ1-1; V: TRBV5-4; size: .; CDR3: CASSSETGWTMNTEAFF; DNA: TGTGCCAGCAGTTCGGAGACAGGTTGGACCATGAACACTGAAGCTTTCTTT
D: .; J: TRBJ1-4; V: TRBV7-2; size: few; CDR3: CASSWGLATNEKLFF; DNA: TGTGCCAGCAGCTGGGGGTTGGCAACTAATGAAAAACTGTTTTTT
D: .; J: TRBJ2-1; V: TRBV30; size: .; CDR3: CAWSPGGRGGFF; DNA: TGTGCCTGGAGTCCGGGTGGAAGGGGAGGCTTCTTC
D: .; J: TRBJ2-1; V: TRBV4-1; size: few; CDR3: CASRSRGVGYNEQFF; DNA: TGCGCCAGCAGAAGCCGAGGTGTCGGGTACAATGAGCAGTTCTTC
D: .; J: TRBJ1-1; V: TRBV27; size: few; CDR3: CASSLLYGGGAEAFF; DNA: TGTGCCAGCAGCCTATTGTACGGTGGGGGGGCTGAAGCTTTCTTT
D: TRBD1; J: TRBJ1-5; V: TRBV5-6; size: .; CDR3: CASSFTGGSGQPQHF; DNA: TGTGCCAGCAGCTTTACAGGGGGGTCAGGTCAGCCCCAGCATTTT
D: TRBD2; J: TRBJ2-1; V: TRBV6-5; size: few; CDR3: CASSYRASGSIRDEQFF; DNA: TGTGCCAGCAGTTACCGGGCTAGCGGGAGTATTAGGGATGAGCAGTTCTTC
D: .; J: TRBJ2-7; V: TRBV27; size: few; CDR3: CASSHAGEGYEQYF; DNA: TGTGCCAGCAGCCACGCAGGGGAAGGATACGAGCAGTACTTC
D: TRBD2; J: TRBJ2-1; V: TRBV6-5; size: few; CDR3: CASSYRELAPYNEQFF; DNA: TGTGCCAGCAGTTACCGAGAACTAGCGCCCTACAATGAGCAGTTCTTC
D: .; J: TRBJ2-3; V: TRBV12-3/TRBV12-4; size: .; CDR3: CASSLIAPTSTDTQYF; DNA: TGTGCCAGCAGTTTAATAGCTCCTACTAGCACAGATACGCAGTATTTT
D: TRBD1; J: TRBJ1-2; V: TRBV29-1; size: many; CDR3: CSFRGEGARGYTF; DNA: TGCAGCTTCCGGGGCGAGGGGGCGCGCGGCTACACCTTC
D: .; J: TRBJ1-5; V: TRBV27; size: .; CDR3: CASSLYSRGDYSNQPQHF; DNA: TGTGCCAGCAGTTTATACTCCAGGGGAGATTATAGCAATCAGCCCCAGCATTTT